A single sample gave rise to the 23 T cell receptor beta chains below, sequenced in a study of human T cells and chemical hapten exposure. Time point in this sample: healthy volunteer bleed at 6 weeks. Total RNA was isolated from whole blood that had not been fractionated. TCRdb itself ran the RACE reads through MiXCR, one entry per CDR3 protein. The table lists 50,000 to 70,000 distinct CDR3 sequences, approximately 6.1% of them singletons. The sequencing input was whole blood. The source of these receptors is a female donor in good health. Some clones in this sample may be carry-over from other donors' samples.

The rearrangement joins TRBV2 to TRBJ2-6, with TRBD1 matching 12 bases. CDR3 size: 17 residues. Germline V gene sequence: CDR1 SNHLY, CDR2 FYNNEI. Germline trimming cut 6 bases from V and 3 bases from J; bases unmatched to any gene: 6. The CDR3 DNA reads as TGTGCCAGCAGGCCGGGACAGGGGGCCGGTGGGGCCAACGTCCTGACTTTC. Amino acid sequence: CASRPGQGAGGANVLTF.

This clonotype was counted many times. This chain connects TRBV7-2 to TRBJ2-7; 9 bases map to TRBD2. V dropped 7 bases and J dropped 6; count of bases not matched to a gene: 13. CDR3 size: 15 residues. The germline V gene encodes CDR1 SGHTA and CDR2 FQGNSA. The chain's CDR3 is CASNTGTSSSGEQYF. The DNA for the CDR3 is TGTGCCAGCAACACCGGGACTAGCAGTTCCGGCGAGCAGTACTTC.

This clonotype was counted many times. This rearrangement joins TRBV7-2 to TRBJ2-3; D is unresolved. The V gene's germline CDR1 is SGHTA and CDR2 FQGNSA. This CDR3 has 14 amino acids. V lost 3 bases and J 4 bases, leaving 11 bases between the germline ends. CDR3 DNA: TGTGCCAGCAGCTTTTCAATAGGCCCAGATACGCAGTATTTT. It is translated as CASSFSIGPDTQYF.

Ten or more counts support this clonotype. The chain has TRBV3-1 and TRBJ1-2; 9 bases agree with TRBD1. V shed 3 bases, J shed 8 bases, and the junction held 4 bases outside the gene matches. CDR1 is LGHDT and CDR2 is YNNKEL in the germline V gene (reference sequence). The CDR3 consists of 13 residues. The CDR3 protein is CASSQGQGSGYTF. CDR3 in DNA: TGTGCCAGCAGCCAGGGACAGGGAAGCGGCTACACCTTC.

There are a few counts of this clonotype. CDR3 sequence: CASTRGTGRADEQYF. The CDR3, as DNA: TGTGCCAGCACCCGAGGGACCGGGAGGGCCGACGAGCAGTACTTC. The V gene is TRBV4-2, the J gene TRBJ2-7; 8 positions match TRBD2. The CDR3 length is 15 residues. Germline-derived CDR1 and CDR2 are LGHNA and YNFKEQ. V shed 7 bases, J shed 5 bases, and the junction held 13 bases outside the gene matches.

This chain uses TRBV5-4 with TRBJ2-3; no firm D call. Per the germline V gene, CDR1 is SGHNT and CDR2 is YYREEE (reference sequence). V lost 4 bases to trimming and J lost 2 bases, with 14 bases between them. The length of the CDR3 is 15 residues. This chain's CDR3 is CASSPPFGDTDTQYF. The CDR3 region has the DNA TGTGCCAGCAGCCCGCCGTTTGGGGACACAGATACGCAGTATTTT.

This clonotype has more than one count but fewer than ten. J is TRBJ2-5 and V is TRBV6-2 or TRBV6-3; D possibly corresponds to TRBD1 (6 bases). Trimming shortened V by 6 bases and J by 5 bases, and 16 bases separated the two germline ends. The germline V gene encodes CDR1 MNHEY and CDR2 SVGEGT. This CDR3 is 14 amino acids long. This CDR3 reads CASSGDQGFETQYF. CDR3 DNA sequence: TGTGCCAGCAGCGGTGATCAGGGGTTCGAGACCCAGTACTTC.

This clonotype was detected only a few times. The chain has TRBV6-1 and TRBJ1-2; tentative D call: TRBD1 (5 bases). The CDR3 runs to 14 residues. Germline V gene lookup returns CDR1 MNHNS and CDR2 SASEGT. V lost 4 bases to trimming and J lost 3 bases, with 12 bases between them. This CDR3 is CASSAQDRDYGYTF. CDR3 nucleotides: TGTGCCAGCAGTGCCCAAGACAGAGACTATGGCTACACCTTC.

This clonotype has a count of ten or more. The J gene is TRBJ1-1, the V gene TRBV6-2 or TRBV6-3, with D uncertain. The ends were cut back, 3 bases at V and 3 bases at J, with 5 bases in the middle. This CDR3 contains 12 residues. CDR1 is MNHEY, CDR2 SVGEGT, per germline. CDR3 region: CASSYTDTEAFF. The DNA of the CDR3 is TGTGCCAGCAGTTATACAGACACTGAAGCTTTCTTT.

This chain uses TRBV20-1 with TRBJ2-3, with TRBD2 matching over 9 bases. In germline, CDR1 is DFQATT, CDR2 SNEGSKA (reference sequence). The J segment lost 5 bases and the V segment lost 0 bases, leaving 6 bases of the junction unmatched. CDR3 length: 15 residues. CDR3 nucleotide sequence: TGCAGTGCTAGAGACGCGGGAGGGCCGAGAGATACGCAGTATTTT. It is translated as CSARDAGGPRDTQYF.

This clonotype was found many times. The chain combines TRBV12-3 or TRBV12-4 with TRBJ1-5; TRBD1 is a possible D gene (6 bases). V lost 5 bases, J lost 11 bases, and 10 bases lay in between. The CDR3 length is 11 residues. Written as DNA, the CDR3 is TGTGCCAGCAGTCAGGGGTCCACCCAGCATTTT. This codes for CASSQGSTQHF.

This clonotype was seen at least ten times. The V and J genes are TRBV20-1 and TRBJ2-3; the D gene is possibly TRBD2 (5 bases). This CDR3 has 16 amino acids. V was pared by 1 base and J by 2 bases, with 16 bases between. The V gene's germline CDR1 is DFQATT and CDR2 SNEGSKA (reference sequence). Here the CDR3 reads CSARAPLASTTDTQYF. CDR3 bases: TGCAGTGCTAGAGCCCCATTAGCGTCGACCACAGATACGCAGTATTTT.

Only a few counts were recorded for this clonotype. J is TRBJ1-1 and V is TRBV12-5, with 8 positions matching TRBD1. The germline V gene encodes CDR1 LGHNT and CDR2 FRNRAP. Trimming removed 5 bases from V and 4 bases from J; junction bases left unmatched: 6. The CDR3 sequence is 14 residues long. CDR3 region: CASGGGQGGTEAFF. For the CDR3, the DNA is TGTGCTAGTGGTGGTGGACAGGGCGGCACTGAAGCTTTCTTT.

The V and J genes are TRBV12-3 or TRBV12-4 and TRBJ2-2; tentatively, D is TRBD2 (5 bases). This CDR3 is 14 amino acids long. V lost 5 bases and J 4 bases, leaving 11 bases between the germline ends. CDR3 DNA sequence: TGTGCCAGCAGTGTACAGCGGAGCACCGGGGAGCTGTTTTTT. This encodes CASSVQRSTGELFF.

In this sample, this clonotype turned up a few times. The chain carries TRBV7-8 and TRBJ2-3, with D tentatively TRBD2 (6 bases). Germline CDR1 reads SGHVS; CDR2 reads FQNEAQ. V lost 1 base and J lost 3, with 11 bases in between. The CDR3 covers 15 residues. The CDR3 DNA is TGTGCCAGCAGCTTAGGGCGGGACTTAACAGATACGCAGTATTTT. This gives the protein CASSLGRDLTDTQYF. The full variable domain, in which reference TRBV7-8 and TRBJ2-3 provide the parts outside the CDR3, is GAGVSQSPRYKVAKRGQDVALRCDPISGHVSLFWYQQALGQGPEFLTYFQNEAQLDKSGLPSDRFFAERPEGSVSTLKIQRTQQEDSAVYLCASSLGRDLTDTQYFGPGTRLTVL.

This clonotype was seen a few times. CDR3 in DNA: TGTGCCAGCAGCTTAACGGATGCTAATGAAAAACTGTTTTTT. It is translated as CASSLTDANEKLFF. The chain recombines TRBV7-6 with TRBJ1-4; D unresolved. Trimming removed 2 bases from V and 3 bases from J, with 7 bases in between. The CDR3 extends over 14 amino acids. Germline values: CDR1 SGHVS, CDR2 FNYEAQ. Variable domain in full (rest from reference TRBV7-6 and TRBJ1-4): GAGVSQSPRYKVTKRGQDVALRCDPISGHVSLYWYRQALGQGPEFLTYFNYEAQQDKSGLPNDRFSAERPEGSISTLTIQRTEQRDSAMYRCASSLTDANEKLFFGSGTQLSVL.

The genes are TRBV28 and TRBJ2-3; TRBD1 matches at 10 bases. The CDR3 has 16 amino acids. With 4 bases clipped from V and 1 base from J, the junction kept 5 bases outside the gene matches. From germline, CDR1 is MDHEN and CDR2 SYDVKM. CDR3 residues: CASSSGTGAGTDTQYF. The CDR3 DNA sequence: TGTGCCAGCAGTTCCGGGACAGGGGCCGGCACAGATACGCAGTATTTT.

This clonotype has a count of ten or more. The chain recombines TRBV12-3 or TRBV12-4 with TRBJ2-7, with D possibly TRBD2 on 7 matching bases. This CDR3 is built from 16 residues. V lost 2 bases, J lost 3 bases, and 17 bases lay in between. CDR3 bases: TGTGCCAGCAGTTTAAGGATGCAGGGAGGGGGCTACGAGCAGTACTTC. This gives the protein CASSLRMQGGGYEQYF.

In its sample, this clonotype was seen many times. This rearrangement joins TRBV5-4 to TRBJ2-7; 10 bases align to TRBD1. J was trimmed by 6 bases and V by 5 bases; bases with no gene match: 11. The CDR3 contains 15 residues. Germline CDR1 SGHNT, CDR2 YYREEE (reference sequence). This CDR3 reads CASSSIDRGLFEQYF. CDR3 nucleotides: TGTGCCAGCAGTTCCATCGACAGGGGGCTATTCGAGCAGTACTTC.

The gene calls are TRBV2 and TRBJ1-5; D remains unclear. Between the trimmed V and J ends, which lost 8 bases and 2 bases, there was a span of 16 bases. CDR3 length equals 15 residues. Germline CDR1 is SNHLY and CDR2 is FYNNEI. The CDR3 DNA follows: TGTGCCAGCCAGGCCGCGACTGGAGGCAATCAGCCCCAGCATTTT. Translated: CASQAATGGNQPQHF.

This clonotype was seen many times. The chain combines TRBV28 with TRBJ2-1, with D perhaps TRBD2 (6 bases). The germline V and J ends were trimmed by 2 bases and 2 bases, with 13 bases remaining between them. CDR3 length: 16 amino acids. Germline V gene data show CDR1 as MDHEN and CDR2 as SYDVKM. The DNA for the CDR3 is TGTGCCAGCAGTTTAGAGGGGCGGAGGGCCTACAATGAGCAGTTCTTC. As protein: CASSLEGRRAYNEQFF.

Comment on this clonotype: This may be a read error, as it is one base from a much larger clone. The chain carries TRBV24-1 and TRBJ1-1; D call uncertain. CDR1 and CDR2 from the germline V gene are KGHDR and SFDVKD. This CDR3 comprises 14 residues. CDR3 DNA: TGTGCCACCAGTGATAATAGCCGGAACGCTGAAGCTTTCTTT. It yields the protein CATSDNSRNAEAFF.

This clonotype was recorded many times. J is TRBJ1-5 and V is TRBV28; possibly TRBD1 for D (6 bases). V dropped 7 bases and J dropped 8 bases, with 18 bases sitting between them. The CDR3 has 14 residues. From germline, CDR1 is MDHEN and CDR2 SYDVKM. CDR3 protein: CASILQGGSEPQHF. CDR3 bases: TGTGCCAGCATCCTACAGGGCGGGTCAGAGCCCCAGCATTTT.